The 10 T cell receptor beta chains below come from one sample, sequenced in a study of human T cells and chemical hapten exposure. Each CDR3 protein is one row after TCRdb ran MiXCR on the RACE reads. The sample records roughly 100,000 distinct CDR3 sequences, approximately 10% being singletons. This sample's time point: patch test 1, 2 weeks after DPC sensitization. Treatment described: therapeutic diphenylcyclopropenone sensitization with weekly scalp DPC. The sample here was whole blood, taken in connection with sensitization to the hapten diphenylcyclopropenone (DPC). These receptor sequences come from a woman between 35 and 50 years old with alopecia areata. Some clones in this sample may be carry-over from other donors' samples.

This clonotype was observed at least ten times. The J gene is TRBJ2-1, the V gene TRBV29-1, with 10 bases identical to TRBD2. Losses at the gene ends were 5 bases for V and 12 bases for J; bases not matched to a gene: 13. The CDR3 covers 14 residues. Germline CDR1 and CDR2: SQVTM and ANQGSEA. The CDR3 region has the DNA TGCAGCGTTCCTTCTAGCGGGAGTTTCTCTCGGCAGTTCTTC. It encodes CSVPSSGSFSRQFF.

This clonotype was recorded a few times. V and J are TRBV6-2 or TRBV6-3 and TRBJ2-3; D might be TRBD1 (5 bases). CDR3 size: 15 residues. The V end lost 6 bases, the J end lost 0 bases, and 13 bases lay between the germline ends. The germline CDR1 and CDR2 sequences are MNHEY and SVGEGT. Here the CDR3 DNA reads TGTGCCAGCAGCAAGGGGTCGTCTAGCACAGATACGCAGTATTTT. Translated, it gives CASSKGSSSTDTQYF.

This clonotype has at least ten counts. V gene TRBV24-1 combines with J gene TRBJ2-6; D not certain. Trimming pared 4 bases from V and 1 base from J, leaving 10 bases between. Germline V CDR1 and CDR2: KGHDR, SFDVKD. This CDR3 contains 16 residues. The CDR3: CATSDPSASGANVLTF. DNA of the CDR3: TGTGCCACCAGTGACCCCTCAGCATCTGGGGCCAACGTCCTGACTTTC.

The genes are TRBV6-2 or TRBV6-3 and TRBJ1-2; the D is unclear. The CDR3 spans 15 residues. Per the germline V gene, CDR1 is MNHEY and CDR2 is SVGEGT. Trimming removed 6 bases from V and 8 bases from J, with 22 bases in between. The CDR3 sequence is CASSPPGRIGRGYTF. The CDR3 DNA follows: TGTGCCAGCAGCCCCCCCGGACGTATAGGACGAGGCTACACCTTC.

In its sample, this clonotype was seen a few times. V and J are TRBV7-9 and TRBJ2-3; 7 bases fit TRBD2. From germline, CDR1 is SEHNR and CDR2 FQNEAQ (reference sequence). The CDR3 runs to 16 residues. V was clipped by 6 bases and J by 0 bases; unmatched bases: 9. The CDR3 nucleotides are TGTGCCAGCAGGATGCGGGAGACTGCTAGCACAGATACGCAGTATTTT. It translates to CASRMRETASTDTQYF.

This clonotype was seen many times. The chain links TRBV6-6 to TRBJ2-2; 9 nucleotides align to TRBD1. Per the germline V gene, CDR1 is MNHNY and CDR2 is SVGAGI (reference sequence). V lost 2 bases, J lost 5 bases, and 21 bases stayed unmatched. The length of the CDR3 is 21 residues. The CDR3 sequence is CASSYPAHPTGQGLKTGELFF. The CDR3 DNA sequence: TGTGCCAGCAGTTACCCCGCTCACCCCACTGGACAGGGGCTGAAGACCGGGGAGCTGTTTTTT.

This clonotype occurred many times. V is TRBV27 and J is TRBJ2-7; D gene unclear. The V gene lost 5 bases and the J gene lost 6 bases, with 14 bases spanning the gap. Germline CDR1 MNHEY, CDR2 SMNVEV (reference sequence). The CDR3 has 13 residues. The CDR3 reads CASSPTPRGEQYF. The CDR3 DNA is TGTGCCAGCAGTCCCACTCCGAGAGGCGAGCAGTACTTC.

This clonotype was seen repeatedly, ten times or more. V usage is TRBV3-1 and J usage is TRBJ2-2; D unclear. The V end lost 0 bases, the J end lost 6 bases, and 8 bases lay between the germline ends. The CDR3 spans 14 residues. The germline CDR1 and CDR2 sequences are LGHDT and YNNKEL (reference sequence). Here the CDR3 reads CASSQDRGPGELFF. The CDR3 region has the DNA TGTGCCAGCAGCCAAGATCGTGGCCCCGGGGAGCTGTTTTTT.

This clonotype was detected ten times or more. This chain links TRBV30 with TRBJ1-2; possible D gene TRBD1, 6 bases. V was clipped by 4 bases and J by 6 bases, with 12 bases between them. CDR3 length: 12 residues. Per germline, CDR1 GTSNPN and CDR2 SVGIG (reference sequence). The CDR3 DNA reads TGTGCCTGGAACACAGGGCCCCATGGCTACACCTTC. It yields the protein CAWNTGPHGYTF.

Many counts were recorded for this clonotype. V gene TRBV5-6 combines with J gene TRBJ1-1; maybe TRBD1 (6 bases). The V end lost 4 bases, the J end lost 7 bases, and 20 bases lay between the germline ends. The CDR3 runs to 15 residues. Germline loops: CDR1 SGHDT, CDR2 YYEEEE. Here the CDR3 DNA reads TGTGCCAGCAGCACGGGGGGCATCCTTGTAGGTGAAGCTTTCTTT. It translates to CASSTGGILVGEAFF.